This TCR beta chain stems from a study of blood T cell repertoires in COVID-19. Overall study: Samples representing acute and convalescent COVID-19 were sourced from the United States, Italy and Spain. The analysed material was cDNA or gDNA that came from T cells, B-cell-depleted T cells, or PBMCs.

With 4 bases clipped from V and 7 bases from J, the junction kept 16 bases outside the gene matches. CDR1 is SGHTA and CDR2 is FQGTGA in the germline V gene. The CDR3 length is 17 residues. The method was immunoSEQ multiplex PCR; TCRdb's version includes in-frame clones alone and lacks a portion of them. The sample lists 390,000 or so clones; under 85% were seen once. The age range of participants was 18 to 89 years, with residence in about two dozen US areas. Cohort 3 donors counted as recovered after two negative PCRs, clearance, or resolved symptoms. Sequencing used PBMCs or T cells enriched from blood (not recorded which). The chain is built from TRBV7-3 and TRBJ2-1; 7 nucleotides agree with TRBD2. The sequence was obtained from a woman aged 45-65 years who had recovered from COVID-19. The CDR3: CASSSDPRTSMRNEQFF. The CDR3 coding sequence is TGTGCCAGCAGCTCGGACCCCCGGACTAGTATGCGGAATGAGCAGTTCTTC.